The present TCR beta chain was sequenced within a study of T cells expressing NK-cell markers. Study-wide context: Most of the eight sequenced donors tested HCMV-seropositive; one tested seronegative.

Study outcomes and limitations: These clonotypes, the leaders elsewhere, also led the CD3+CD56-NKG2C+ fraction in four donors.

Comments on this clonotype: No antigen is known for it.

Germline lookup yields CDR1 SGHRS and CDR2 YFSETQ. The CDR3 is 14 amino acids. After re-calling the 5' RACE reads, TCRdb lists one entry per CDR3 protein, DNA absent. Recorded for this sample: around 380,000 distinct CDR3 sequences. Sequencing was done on a sample of blood T cells: a sorted CD56 or NKG2C T cell subset, CD4+ or CD8+ T cells, or bulk PBMC T cells (not recorded which). The origin of this receptor is a woman between 45 and 60 years old in good health. The rearrangement joins TRBV5-1 to TRBJ2-1; there is no DNA to check the TCRdb D call of TRBD2. CDR3 amino acids: CASNLAGKTYEQFF.